This TCR beta chain stems from a study of T cells after somatic rescue of genetic block. The method was immunoSEQ multiplex PCR; TCRdb's version includes in-frame clones alone and lacks a portion of them. The top ten clones hold around 59% of a sample with approximately 700 clones, 40% to 50% of them seen once. Germline CDR1 reads SGHTA; CDR2 reads FQGTGA. Trimming removed 8 bases from V and 6 bases from J; junction bases left unmatched: 6. The CDR3 runs to 12 residues. The clonotype was recovered from a girl in the first two years of life. The V and J genes are TRBV7-3 and TRBJ1-1; 7 bases map to TRBD1. Sequenced material: peripheral blood mononuclear cells (PBMCs). The CDR3 reads CASGKGTAEAFF. The CDR3 bases are TGTGCCAGCGGGAAAGGGACAGCTGAAGCTTTCTTT. Combining the CDR3 with reference TRBV7-3 and TRBJ1-1 gives the whole variable domain GAGVSQTPSNKVTEKGKYVELRCDPISGHTALYWYRQSLGQGPEFLIYFQGTGAADDSGLPNDRFFAVRPEGSVSTLKIQRTERGDSAVYLCASGKGTAEAFFGQGTRLTVV.